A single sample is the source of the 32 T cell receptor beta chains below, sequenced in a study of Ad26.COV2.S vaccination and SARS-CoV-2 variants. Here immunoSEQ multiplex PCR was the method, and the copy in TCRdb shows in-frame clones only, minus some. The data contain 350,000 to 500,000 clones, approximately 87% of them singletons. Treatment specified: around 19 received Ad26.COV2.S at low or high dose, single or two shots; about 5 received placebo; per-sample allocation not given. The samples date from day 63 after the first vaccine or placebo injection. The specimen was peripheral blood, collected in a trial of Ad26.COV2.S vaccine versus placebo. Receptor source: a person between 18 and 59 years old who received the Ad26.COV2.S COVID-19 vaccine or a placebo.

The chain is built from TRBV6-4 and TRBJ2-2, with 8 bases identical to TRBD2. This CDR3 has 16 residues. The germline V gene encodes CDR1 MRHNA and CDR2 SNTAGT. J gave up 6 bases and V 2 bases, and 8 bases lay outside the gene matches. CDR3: CASSDGVAGMSGELFF. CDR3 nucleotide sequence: TGTGCCAGCAGTGACGGGGTAGCGGGGATGTCCGGGGAGCTGTTTTTT.

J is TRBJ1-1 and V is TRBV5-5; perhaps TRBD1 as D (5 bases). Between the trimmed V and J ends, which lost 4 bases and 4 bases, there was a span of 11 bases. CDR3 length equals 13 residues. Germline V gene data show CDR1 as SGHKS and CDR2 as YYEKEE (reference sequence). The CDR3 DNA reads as TGTGCCAGCAGCACCAACACAGGCACTGAAGCTTTCTTT. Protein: CASSTNTGTEAFF.

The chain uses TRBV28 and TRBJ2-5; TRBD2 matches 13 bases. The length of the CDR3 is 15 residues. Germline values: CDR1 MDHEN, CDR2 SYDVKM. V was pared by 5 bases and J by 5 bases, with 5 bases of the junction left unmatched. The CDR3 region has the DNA TGTGCCAGCAGTCCGGGACTAGCGGGGCAGGAGACCCAGTACTTC. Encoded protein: CASSPGLAGQETQYF.

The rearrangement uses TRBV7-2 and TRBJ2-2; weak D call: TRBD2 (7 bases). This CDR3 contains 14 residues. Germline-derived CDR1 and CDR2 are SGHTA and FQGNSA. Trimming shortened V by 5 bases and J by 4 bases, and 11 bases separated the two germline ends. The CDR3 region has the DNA TGTGCCAGCAGCCGGGGGGCTGTCACCGGGGAGCTGTTTTTT. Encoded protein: CASSRGAVTGELFF.

The CDR3 protein is CASSLDVNREQFF. The CDR3 DNA reads as TGCGCCAGCAGCTTGGATGTGAACAGGGAGCAGTTCTTC. The chain couples TRBV5-1 to TRBJ2-1, with D perhaps TRBD1 (5 bases). From germline, CDR1 is SGHRS and CDR2 YFSETQ. V was trimmed by 0 bases and J by 10 bases, leaving 11 bases between them. The CDR3 runs 13 residues.

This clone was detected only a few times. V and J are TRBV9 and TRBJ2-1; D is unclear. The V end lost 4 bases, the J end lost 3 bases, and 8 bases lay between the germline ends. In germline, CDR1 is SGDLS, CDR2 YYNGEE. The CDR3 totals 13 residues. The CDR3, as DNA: TGTGCCAGCAGCCCTCCAAGCTACAATGAGCAGTTCTTC. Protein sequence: CASSPPSYNEQFF.

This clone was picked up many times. The CDR3 region has the DNA TGTGCCAGCAGCTTAGCGACAGGGTCGGGGCAGTACTTC. This codes for CASSLATGSGQYF. The gene calls are TRBV7-9 and TRBJ2-7, with TRBD1 matching over 7 bases. CDR1 and CDR2 (germline): SEHNR, FQNEAQ (reference sequence). The CDR3 spans 13 residues. The V gene end was trimmed by 0 bases and the J gene end by 9 bases; junction bases not matched to a gene: 5.

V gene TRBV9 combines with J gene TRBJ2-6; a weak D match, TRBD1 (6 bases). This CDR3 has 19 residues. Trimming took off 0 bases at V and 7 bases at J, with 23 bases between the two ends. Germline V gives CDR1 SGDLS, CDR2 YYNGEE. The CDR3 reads CASSVATVRGTLGANVLTF. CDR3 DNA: TGTGCCAGCAGCGTAGCTACGGTCAGGGGCACTCTGGGCGCCAACGTCCTGACTTTC.

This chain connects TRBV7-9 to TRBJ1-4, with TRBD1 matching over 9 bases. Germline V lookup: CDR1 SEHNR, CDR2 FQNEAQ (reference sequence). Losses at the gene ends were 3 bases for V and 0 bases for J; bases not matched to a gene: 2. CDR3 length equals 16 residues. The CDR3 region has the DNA TGTGCCAGCAGCTTCGGGACAGGGTCAACTAATGAAAAACTGTTTTTT. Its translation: CASSFGTGSTNEKLFF.

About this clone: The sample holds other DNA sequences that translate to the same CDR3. CDR3 sequence reads: CASSGQGHNSPLHF. The DNA for the CDR3 is TGTGCCAGTAGTGGACAGGGGCATAATTCACCCCTCCACTTT. The chain carries TRBV19 and TRBJ1-6; 9 nucleotides match TRBD1. J lost 5 bases, V lost 5 bases, and 1 base had no gene match. The CDR3 contains 14 residues. Germline-derived CDR1 and CDR2 are LNHDA and SQIVND (reference sequence).

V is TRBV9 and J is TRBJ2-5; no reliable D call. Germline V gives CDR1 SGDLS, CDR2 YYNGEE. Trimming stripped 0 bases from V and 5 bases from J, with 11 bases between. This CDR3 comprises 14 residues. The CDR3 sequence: CASSVDVGAETQYF. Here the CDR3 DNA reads TGTGCCAGCAGCGTAGACGTGGGCGCGGAGACCCAGTACTTC.

The CDR3 loop is CASSIARGTGGEQYF. The CDR3 nucleotides are TGTGCCAGTAGTATCGCTAGAGGGACGGGAGGCGAGCAGTACTTC. V and J are TRBV19 and TRBJ2-7; 7 positions agree with TRBD2. Trimming cost V 3 bases and J 6 bases; bases outside gene matches: 11. Per the germline V gene, CDR1 is LNHDA and CDR2 is SQIVND (reference sequence). The CDR3 runs to 15 residues.

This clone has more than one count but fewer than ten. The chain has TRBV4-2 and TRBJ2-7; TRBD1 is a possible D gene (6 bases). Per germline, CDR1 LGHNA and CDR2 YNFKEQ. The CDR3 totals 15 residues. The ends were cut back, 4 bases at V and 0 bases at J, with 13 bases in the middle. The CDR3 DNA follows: TGTGCCAGCAGCCGATCAGGACAGTCCTCCTACGAGCAGTACTTC. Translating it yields CASSRSGQSSYEQYF.

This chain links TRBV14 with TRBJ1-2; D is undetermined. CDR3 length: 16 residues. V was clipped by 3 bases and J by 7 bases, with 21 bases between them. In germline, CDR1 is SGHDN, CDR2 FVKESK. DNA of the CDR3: TGTGCCAGCAGCCAGGTCTTTGAAGGGAGTTTTCGTGGCTACACCTTC. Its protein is CASSQVFEGSFRGYTF.

The CDR3 DNA is TGCGCCAGCAGCCAAGCCCCAGAAAGAACCGGGGAGCTGTTTTTT. Translation: CASSQAPERTGELFF. V gene TRBV4-1 combines with J gene TRBJ2-2; unclear D gene. From germline, CDR1 is MGHRA and CDR2 YSYEKL. The CDR3 totals 15 residues. The ends were cut back, 1 base at V and 5 bases at J, with 11 bases in the middle.

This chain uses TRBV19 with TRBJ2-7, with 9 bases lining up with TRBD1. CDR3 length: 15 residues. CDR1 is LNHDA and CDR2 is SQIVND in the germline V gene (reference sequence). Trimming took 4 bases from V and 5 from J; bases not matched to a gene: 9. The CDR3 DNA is TGTGCCAGTAGTAGCCTGTCGGACAGGGGTAACGAGCAGTACTTC. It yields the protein CASSSLSDRGNEQYF.

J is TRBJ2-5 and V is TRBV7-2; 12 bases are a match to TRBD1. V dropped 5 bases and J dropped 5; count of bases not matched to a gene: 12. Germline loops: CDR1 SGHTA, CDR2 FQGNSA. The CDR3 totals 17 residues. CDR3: CASSPSPRDRGPETQYF. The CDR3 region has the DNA TGTGCCAGCAGCCCATCTCCCCGGGACAGGGGGCCGGAGACCCAGTACTTC.

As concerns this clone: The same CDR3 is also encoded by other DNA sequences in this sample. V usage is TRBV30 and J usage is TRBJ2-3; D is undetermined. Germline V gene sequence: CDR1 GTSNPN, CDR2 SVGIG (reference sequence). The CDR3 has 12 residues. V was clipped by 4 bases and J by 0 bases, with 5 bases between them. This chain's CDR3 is CAWTGSTDTQYF. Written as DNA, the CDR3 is TGTGCCTGGACAGGTAGCACAGATACGCAGTATTTT.

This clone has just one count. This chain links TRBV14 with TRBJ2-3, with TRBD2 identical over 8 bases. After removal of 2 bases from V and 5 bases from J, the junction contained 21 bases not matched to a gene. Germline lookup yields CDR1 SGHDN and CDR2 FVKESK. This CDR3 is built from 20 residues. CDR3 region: CASSQREELSRGGTIDTQYF. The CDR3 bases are TGTGCCAGCAGCCAACGGGAGGAATTGAGTCGGGGGGGCACGATAGATACGCAGTATTTT.

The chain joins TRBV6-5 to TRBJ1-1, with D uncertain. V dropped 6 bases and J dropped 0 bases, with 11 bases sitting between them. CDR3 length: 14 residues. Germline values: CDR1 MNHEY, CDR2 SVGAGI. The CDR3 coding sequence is TGTGCCAGCAGAAAGTCGGATATGAACACTGAAGCTTTCTTT. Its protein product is CASRKSDMNTEAFF.

The CDR3 nucleotides are TGTGCCAGCACCCGCCGGACAGGGGCCTCCCCAGAGACCCAGTACTTC. Encoded protein: CASTRRTGASPETQYF. This rearrangement joins TRBV7-2 to TRBJ2-5, with TRBD1 matching over 9 bases. This CDR3 is 16 amino acids long. CDR1 and CDR2 from the germline V gene are SGHTA and FQGNSA. Trimming cost V 7 bases and J 4 bases; bases outside gene matches: 13. Supplemented by reference TRBV7-2 and TRBJ2-5, the full variable domain reads GAGVSQSPSNKVTEKGKDVELRCDPISGHTALYWYRQSLGQGLEFLIYFQGNSAPDKSGLPSDRFSAERTGGSVSTLTIQRTQQEDSAVYLCASTRRTGASPETQYFGPGTRLLVL.

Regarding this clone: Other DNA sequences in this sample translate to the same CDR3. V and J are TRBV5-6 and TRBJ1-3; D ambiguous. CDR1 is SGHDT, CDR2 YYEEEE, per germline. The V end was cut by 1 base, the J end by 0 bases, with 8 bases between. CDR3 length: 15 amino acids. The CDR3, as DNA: TGTGCCAGCAGCTTGATCCGGGACTCTGGAAACACCATATATTTT. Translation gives CASSLIRDSGNTIYF.

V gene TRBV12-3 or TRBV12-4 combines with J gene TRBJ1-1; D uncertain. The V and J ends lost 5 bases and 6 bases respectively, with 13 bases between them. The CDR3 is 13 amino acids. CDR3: CASSRPADSEAFF. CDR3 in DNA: TGTGCCAGCAGTCGCCCCGCAGATTCTGAAGCTTTCTTT.

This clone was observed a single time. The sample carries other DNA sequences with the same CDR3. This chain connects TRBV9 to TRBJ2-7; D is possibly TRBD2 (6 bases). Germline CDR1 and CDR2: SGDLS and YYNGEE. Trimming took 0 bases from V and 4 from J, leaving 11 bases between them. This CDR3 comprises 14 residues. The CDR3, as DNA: TGTGCCAGCAGCGTAGATAGTGGGGGGTACGAGCAGTACTTC. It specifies CASSVDSGGYEQYF.

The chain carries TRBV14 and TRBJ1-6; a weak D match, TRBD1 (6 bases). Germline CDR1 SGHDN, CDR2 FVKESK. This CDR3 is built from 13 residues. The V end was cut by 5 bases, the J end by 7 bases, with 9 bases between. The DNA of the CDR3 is TGTGCCAGCAGCAACACAGGGAATTCACCCCTCCACTTT. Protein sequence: CASSNTGNSPLHF.

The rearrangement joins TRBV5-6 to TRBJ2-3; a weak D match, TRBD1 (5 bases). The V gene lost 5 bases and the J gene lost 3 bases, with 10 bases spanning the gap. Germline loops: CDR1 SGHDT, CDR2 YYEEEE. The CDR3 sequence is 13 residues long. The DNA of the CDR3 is TGTGCCAGCAGTAAGACAGCTACAGATACGCAGTATTTT. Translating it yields CASSKTATDTQYF.

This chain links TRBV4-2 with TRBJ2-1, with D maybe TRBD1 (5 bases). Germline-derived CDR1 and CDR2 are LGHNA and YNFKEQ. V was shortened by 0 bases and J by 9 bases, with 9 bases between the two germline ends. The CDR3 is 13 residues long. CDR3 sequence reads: CASSQDVGAEQFF. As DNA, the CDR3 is TGTGCCAGCAGCCAAGATGTAGGGGCTGAGCAGTTCTTC.

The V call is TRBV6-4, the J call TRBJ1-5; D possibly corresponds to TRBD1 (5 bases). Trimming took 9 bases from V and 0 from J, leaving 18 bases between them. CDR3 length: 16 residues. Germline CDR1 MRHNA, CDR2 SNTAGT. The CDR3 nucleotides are TGTGCCAGTGTCGTGGGGGGGGGAGATAGCAATCAGCCCCAGCATTTT. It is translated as CASVVGGGDSNQPQHF.

The DNA of the CDR3 is TGTGCCAGCAGCCAACCGAAGGGCGGGGAGCTGTTTTTT. This sequence encodes CASSQPKGGELFF. The chain is built from TRBV3-1 (or the pseudogene TRBV3-2) and TRBJ2-2; D unresolved. Trimming stripped 2 bases from V and 7 bases from J, with 8 bases between. The CDR3 loop spans 13 amino acids. CDR1 and CDR2 from the germline V gene are LGHDT and YNNKEL (reference sequence).

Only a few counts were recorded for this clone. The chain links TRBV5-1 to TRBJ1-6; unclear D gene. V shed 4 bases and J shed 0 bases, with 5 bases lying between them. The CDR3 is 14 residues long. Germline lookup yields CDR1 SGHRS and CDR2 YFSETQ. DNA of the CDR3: TGCGCCAGCAGCCCGAGCTCCTATAATTCACCCCTCCACTTT. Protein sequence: CASSPSSYNSPLHF.

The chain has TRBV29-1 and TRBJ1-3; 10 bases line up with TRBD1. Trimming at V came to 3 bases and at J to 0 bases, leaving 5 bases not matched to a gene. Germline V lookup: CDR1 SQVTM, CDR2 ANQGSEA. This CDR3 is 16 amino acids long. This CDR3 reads CSVDGRTGGSGNTIYF. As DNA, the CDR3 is TGCAGCGTTGATGGGAGGACAGGGGGCTCTGGAAACACCATATATTTT.

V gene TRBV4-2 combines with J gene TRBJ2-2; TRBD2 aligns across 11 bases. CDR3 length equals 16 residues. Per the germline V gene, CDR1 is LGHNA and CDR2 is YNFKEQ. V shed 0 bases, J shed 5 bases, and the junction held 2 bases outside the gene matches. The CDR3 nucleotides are TGTGCCAGCAGCCAAGATTTAGCGGGGGGGACCGGGGAGCTGTTTTTT. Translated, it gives CASSQDLAGGTGELFF.